This T cell receptor (beta chain) was captured in a study of T-cell reconstitution after alpha-beta-depleted transplantation in children. Study-wide results and caveats: The main origin of T-cell counts and diversity one year after transplant was newly produced T cells.

The CDR3 is 14 amino acids. Germline lookup yields CDR1 SGHVS and CDR2 FQNEAQ. Trimming cost V 5 bases and J 7 bases; bases outside gene matches: 10. As regards this clonotype: Its antigen remains unknown.

Molecular barcoding with unique molecular identifiers was used for the TCRbeta library. MiXCR was run by TCRdb on the PCR reads, yielding one entry per CDR3 protein. The profile shows around 440,000 distinct CDR3 sequences, 16% of them singletons. This chain joins TRBV7-8 and TRBJ2-5, with TRBD2 matching 7 bases. The clonotype comes from a boy under two years old who had a stem cell transplant for Wiskott-Aldrich syndrome, so the T cells may come from the graft donor. Material: PBMCs, mostly from graft donor cells, obtained 360 days after TCRalphabeta/CD19-depleted stem cell transplant. The CDR3 region is CASSKGLGGVTQYF. The CDR3 DNA reads TGTGCCAGCAGCAAAGGACTAGGAGGGGTGACCCAGTACTTC. Variable domain in full (rest from reference TRBV7-8 and TRBJ2-5): GAGVSQSPRYKVAKRGQDVALRCDPISGHVSLFWYQQALGQGPEFLTYFQNEAQLDKSGLPSDRFFAERPEGSVSTLKIQRTQQEDSAVYLCASSKGLGGVTQYFGPGTRLLVL.